This T cell receptor beta chain originates from a study of shared clonotypes between healthy human individuals. J was trimmed by 2 bases and V by 6 bases; bases with no gene match: 7. Germline assignment: CDR1 SQVTM and CDR2 ANQGSEA. CDR3 length: 14 residues. The authors loaded about 200 ng DNA, 25,000 to 30,000 T cell genomes, into sorted-subset replicate PCRs. Libraries were prepared by immunoSEQ multiplex PCR; TCRdb keeps only in-frame clonotypes and omits some of them. The repertoire holds 630,000 or so clones, roughly 98% seen once, with roughly 0.29% in the top ten. CD45RO-negative cells were positively selected for CCR7, leaving out terminally differentiated effector memory CD45RA+ cells. Whole-study findings and limits: Among donors, the sharing of clonotypes was expected to be influenced by sequencing depth. On the whole, naive subsets had larger estimated richness than memory subsets had.

Notes on this clone: Its antigen is not identified.

V and J are TRBV29-1 and TRBJ2-7; the match to TRBD1 covers 10 bases. This TCR derives from a man younger than 45 in good health. Input material: naive CD8+ T cells sorted from blood. CDR3 region: CSVRTGTGAYEQYF. For the CDR3, the DNA is TGCAGCGTAAGAACCGGGACAGGGGCCTACGAGCAGTACTTC.